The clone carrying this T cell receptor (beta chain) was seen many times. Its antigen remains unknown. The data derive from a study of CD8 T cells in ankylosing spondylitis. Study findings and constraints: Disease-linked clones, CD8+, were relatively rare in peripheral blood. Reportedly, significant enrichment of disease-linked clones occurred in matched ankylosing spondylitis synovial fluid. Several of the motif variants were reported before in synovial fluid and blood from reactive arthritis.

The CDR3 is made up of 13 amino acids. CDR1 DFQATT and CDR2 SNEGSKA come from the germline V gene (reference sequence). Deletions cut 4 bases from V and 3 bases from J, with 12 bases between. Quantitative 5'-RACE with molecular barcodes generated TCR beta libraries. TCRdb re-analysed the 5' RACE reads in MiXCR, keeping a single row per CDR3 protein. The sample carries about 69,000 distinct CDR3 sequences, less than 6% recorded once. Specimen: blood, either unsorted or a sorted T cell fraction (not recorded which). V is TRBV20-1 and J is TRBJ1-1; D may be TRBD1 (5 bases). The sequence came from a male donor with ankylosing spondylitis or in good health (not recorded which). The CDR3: CSAIRGGDTEAFF. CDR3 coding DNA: TGCAGTGCTATCCGGGGGGGGGACACTGAAGCTTTCTTT.